These 8 T cell receptor beta chains originate from one sample sequenced in a study of blood T cells in healthy people across ages. Primers used in a second PCR of about 6 to 11 cycles were a sample-barcoded 5' primer and a J-beta primer mix. A single record per CDR3 protein comes from TCRdb applying MiXCR to the 5' RACE reads. The table includes 1,500,000 or so distinct CDR3 sequences, about 45% detected once. The sequencing input was blood. Receptors originate from a woman aged 18-30 years in good health.

The chain carries TRBV2 and TRBJ2-5; no clear D. CDR3 length: 11 amino acids. Trimming took off 4 bases at V and 4 bases at J, with 4 bases between the two ends. In germline, CDR1 is SNHLY, CDR2 FYNNEI. The CDR3 DNA follows: TGTGCCAGCAGTGGTACAGAGACCCAGTACTTC. It encodes CASSGTETQYF. The full variable domain, in which reference TRBV2 and TRBJ2-5 provide the parts outside the CDR3, is EPEVTQTPSHQVTQMGQEVILRCVPISNHLYFYWYRQILGQKVEFLVSFYNNEISEKSEIFDDQFSVERPDGSNFTLKIRSTKLEDSAMYFCASSGTETQYFGPGTRLLVL.

This clonotype was recorded a few times. V and J are TRBV7-6 and TRBJ2-1; D gene unclear. There are 18 residues in the CDR3. Germline V gives CDR1 SGHVS, CDR2 FNYEAQ. V shed 1 base and J shed 4 bases, with 20 bases lying between them. The CDR3 sequence: CASSLDAGPEILYNEQFF. CDR3 DNA: TGTGCCAGCAGCTTAGATGCCGGGCCTGAAATCCTATACAATGAGCAGTTCTTC.

This chain connects TRBV7-2 to TRBJ1-1; D is ambiguous. Germline CDR1 reads SGHTA; CDR2 reads FQGNSA. V gave up 2 bases and J gave up 6 bases, with 7 bases separating them. There are 12 residues in the CDR3. The CDR3 nucleotides are TGTGCCAGCAGCTTACGGGAAGCTGAAGCTTTCTTT. Its translation is CASSLREAEAFF. The whole variable domain, filled in from reference TRBV7-2 and TRBJ1-1, reads GAGVSQSPSNKVTEKGKDVELRCDPISGHTALYWYRQSLGQGLEFLIYFQGNSAPDKSGLPSDRFSAERTGGSVSTLTIQRTQQEDSAVYLCASSLREAEAFFGQGTRLTVV.

This sequence joins TRBV28 and TRBJ1-2; D unresolved. This CDR3 spans 12 amino acids. The germline V gene has CDR1 MDHEN and CDR2 SYDVKM. V was trimmed by 1 base and J by 7 bases, leaving 7 bases between them. The CDR3 nucleotides are TGTGCCAGCAGTTTATCCACCCGTGGCTACACCTTC. This encodes CASSLSTRGYTF.

In its sample, this clonotype was seen a few times. CDR3 region: CASSLPGGETQYF. In nucleotides, the CDR3 is TGTGCCAGCAGTCTTCCCGGGGGTGAGACCCAGTACTTC. The V call is TRBV4-2, the J call TRBJ2-5; possible D gene TRBD2, 6 bases. Trimming took off 6 bases at V and 5 bases at J, with 13 bases between the two ends. Germline lookup yields CDR1 LGHNA and CDR2 YNFKEQ. CDR3 length: 13 residues.

This clonotype appeared a few times. The V gene is TRBV9, the J gene TRBJ2-7; D unresolved. The CDR3 runs to 14 residues. The V end lost 0 bases, the J end lost 4 bases, and 11 bases lay between the germline ends. CDR1 and CDR2 from the germline V gene are SGDLS and YYNGEE. CDR3 protein: CASSVGVQTYEQYF. The CDR3 nucleotides are TGTGCCAGCAGCGTAGGTGTACAGACTTACGAGCAGTACTTC.

V gene TRBV19 combines with J gene TRBJ1-5, with TRBD1 as a possible D gene (5 bases). The V end was cut by 4 bases, the J end by 2 bases, with 12 bases between. The length of the CDR3 is 15 residues. Germline V gene lookup returns CDR1 LNHDA and CDR2 SQIVND (reference sequence). DNA of the CDR3: TGTGCCAGTAGTACAAGACAGAAAGGCAATCAGCCCCAGCATTTT. This codes for CASSTRQKGNQPQHF.

This sequence joins TRBV20-1 and TRBJ1-3; possible D gene TRBD1, 5 bases. The germline CDR1 and CDR2 sequences are DFQATT and SNEGSKA (reference sequence). V dropped 0 bases and J dropped 2 bases, with 8 bases sitting between them. The CDR3 spans 14 residues. CDR3 DNA sequence: TGCAGTGCTAGAGATGGGGGTACTGGAAACACCATATATTTT. Encoded protein: CSARDGGTGNTIYF.